The rows below give T cell receptor beta chains drawn from one sample of a study of control samples from healthy donors and cancer patients. Here immunoSEQ multiplex PCR was the method, and the copy in TCRdb shows in-frame clones only, minus some. The sample shows around 250,000 clones, almost 85% of them seen only once. Specimen: PBMCs. These receptors were taken from a woman aged 55-75 years with lung cancer. The CDR3 runs from the conserved cysteine through the conserved F or W. The order of the fields is clone size, J gene, V gene, D gene, CDR3 DNA, CDR3 protein. D genes are given only for firm matches. Clone size is stated in some rows and not others, as once, few, many or a class when expanded.

- | TRBJ2-2 | TRBV7-3 | TRBD2 | TGTGCCAGCAGACCTCGAGGGACTAGCGGGAACACCGGGGAGCTGTTTTTT | CASRPRGTSGNTGELFF
- | TRBJ2-7 | TRBV4-2 | - | TGTGCCAGCAGCCAAGATCTCGGTAACGGGAACGAGCAGTACTTC | CASSQDLGNGNEQYF
- | TRBJ2-1 | TRBV5-4 | - | TGTGCCAGCAGCTTGGACAGCGGATCCTACAATGAGCAGTTCTTC | CASSLDSGSYNEQFF
- | TRBJ2-7 | TRBV7-3 | TRBD1 | TGTGCCAGCAGCTTAGGACAGGTCCCCACCTACGAGCAGTACTTC | CASSLGQVPTYEQYF
once | TRBJ1-3 | TRBV7-3 | - | TGTGCCAGCAGCCCCACAAGAGGGGCAAACACCATATATTTT | CASSPTRGANTIYF
- | TRBJ2-1 | TRBV9 | - | TGTGCCAGCAGCTCACTCCTGGGGCAGGCCTACAATGAGCAGTTCTTC | CASSSLLGQAYNEQFF
- | TRBJ2-3 | TRBV5-4 | - | TGTGCCAGTCACCGGGGGAGCGAAAGCACAGATACGCAGTATTTT | CASHRGSESTDTQYF
- | TRBJ1-1 | TRBV6-6 | TRBD1 | TGTGCCAGCACCGAACAGGGGGCGGTCACTGAAGCTTTCTTT | CASTEQGAVTEAFF
- | TRBJ1-2 | TRBV19 | TRBD1 | TGTGCCAGTAGTATAGAGACAGGGCGGAATGGCTACACCTTC | CASSIETGRNGYTF
- | TRBJ1-4 | TRBV6-4 | - | TGTGCCACCGCGGTTAACGCTGGGGAAAAACTGTTTTTT | CATAVNAGEKLFF
- | TRBJ1-1 | TRBV3-1/TRBV3-2 | - | TGTGCCAGCAGCCAAGGACGGGGGGGCACTGAAGCTTTCTTT | CASSQGRGGTEAFF
- | TRBJ2-7 | TRBV5-1 | - | TGCGCCAGCAGCTTGGGCAGGCCCCTTCACGAGCAGTACTTC | CASSLGRPLHEQYF
- | TRBJ2-7 | TRBV5-4 | TRBD2 | TGTGCCAGCAGCTTGGACCCGGGGGGGGCCTACGAGCAGTACTTC | CASSLDPGGAYEQYF
- | TRBJ2-3 | TRBV3-1/TRBV3-2 | - | TGTGCCAGCAGCCAAGATCTGGTAGGCACAGATACGCAGTATTTT | CASSQDLVGTDTQYF
once | TRBJ1-2 | TRBV28 | - | TGTGCCAGCAGTTCCCCCGCGGAGAGTGCTGGCTACACCTTC | CASSSPAESAGYTF
- | TRBJ1-3 | TRBV19 | TRBD1 | TGTGCCAGTAGTATGGTGACAGGGGTCTCTGGAAACACCATATATTTT | CASSMVTGVSGNTIYF
- | TRBJ1-1 | TRBV5-5 | - | TGTGCCAGCAGCTTCGTAGGGGACACTGAAGCTTTCTTT | CASSFVGDTEAFF
- | TRBJ2-1 | TRBV5-1 | - | TGCGCCAGCAGCTTGGATGGAGCTAATTCCTACAATGAGCAGTTCTTC | CASSLDGANSYNEQFF
- | TRBJ1-6 | TRBV24-1 | TRBD1 | TGTGCCACCAGTGATAGTCACAGGGGAGGTTCACCCCTCCACTTT | CATSDSHRGGSPLHF
- | TRBJ2-7 | TRBV11-3 | - | TGTGCCAGCAGCTTAGAAGCCGGATACGAGCAGTACTTC | CASSLEAGYEQYF
- | TRBJ1-1 | TRBV19 | TRBD1 | TGTGCCAGTAGTATGGGGACAGGGGAAGCTTTCTTT | CASSMGTGEAFF
- | TRBJ1-6 | TRBV21-1 | - | TGTGCCAGCATCCCCGATCTATTGGGGGACAGGGCTAGCCAGGCGGTTTCACCCCTCCACTTT | CASIPDLLGDRASQAVSPLHF
- | TRBJ1-1 | TRBV6-6 | - | TGTGCCAGCAGTTACATGACAGTAACTGAAGCTTTCTTT | CASSYMTVTEAFF
- | TRBJ1-5 | TRBV30 | - | TGTGCCTGGAGTATCGATAGCAATCAGCCCCAGCATTTT | CAWSIDSNQPQHF
few | TRBJ1-2 | TRBV12-3/TRBV12-4 | - | TGTGCCAGCAGTTTCGAGTCGCCCTATGGCTACACCTTC | CASSFESPYGYTF
- | TRBJ1-2 | TRBV9 | - | TGTGCCAGCAGGAAAGAAGTTCAAGGGGCTGGCTACACCTTC | CASRKEVQGAGYTF
- | TRBJ2-3 | TRBV10-2 | - | TGCGCCAGCGGATTAGGGGACGGGGCCGGAGATACGCAGTATTTT | CASGLGDGAGDTQYF
- | TRBJ2-1 | TRBV9 | - | TGTGCCAGCACCCGGGGGCAGGGCCGTTTGGACAATGAGCAGTTCTTC | CASTRGQGRLDNEQFF
- | TRBJ2-5 | TRBV5-6 | - | TGTGCCAGCAGCTTGGTCGCGGGGCAAGGGGAGACCCAGTACTTC | CASSLVAGQGETQYF
- | TRBJ2-7 | TRBV28 | - | TGTGCCAGCAGCCTACTCTACGGAGGAGCCTACGAGCAGTACTTC | CASSLLYGGAYEQYF
- | TRBJ1-5 | TRBV2 | - | TGTGCCAGCAGGCTAGACGCAGGTGTGGGCAATCAGCCCCAGCATTTT | CASRLDAGVGNQPQHF
- | TRBJ1-1 | TRBV18 | - | TGTGCCAGTCTCCTAGGGCAGAACACTGAAGCTTTCTTT | CASLLGQNTEAFF
- | TRBJ2-5 | TRBV27 | - | TGTGCCAGCATCACAAAGCCTCGCGGGCAAGAGACCCAGTACTTC | CASITKPRGQETQYF
- | TRBJ1-4 | TRBV2 | - | TGTGCCAGCAGTGTACGGACAGCTGCAACTAATGAAAAACTGTTTTTT | CASSVRTAATNEKLFF
- | TRBJ2-3 | TRBV7-9 | - | TGTGCCAGCAGCTTAGAGGCGGGAATCACAGATACGCAGTATTTT | CASSLEAGITDTQYF
- | TRBJ1-3 | TRBV24-1 | - | TGTGCCACCAGGGACTCTGGAAACACCATATATTTT | CATRDSGNTIYF
- | TRBJ2-1 | TRBV6-6 | TRBD2 | TGTGCCAGCAGTCACGCTCCCGGGCATAGCGGGAGGTTCCACAATGAGCAGTTCTTC | CASSHAPGHSGRFHNEQFF
- | TRBJ1-1 | TRBV6-5 | - | TGTGCCTGCTTCCGGGGAAGTGAAGCTTTCTTT | CACFRGSEAFF
- | TRBJ2-3 | TRBV28 | - | TGTGCCAGCAGTTTAATCCCCTCGACGGGAGTCGGGACAGATACGCAGTATTTT | CASSLIPSTGVGTDTQYF
few | TRBJ1-1 | TRBV27 | - | TGTGCCAGCAGTCCCGGGACGGGCGGGGGCACTGAAGCTTTCTTT | CASSPGTGGGTEAFF
few | TRBJ1-3 | TRBV4-1 | TRBD1 | TGCGCCAGCAGCCAAGAAAGGACAGGGGAGGGAAACACCATATATTTT | CASSQERTGEGNTIYF
- | TRBJ1-2 | TRBV6-4 | - | TGTGCCAACGGACAGCCTTATGGCTACACCTTC | CANGQPYGYTF
- | TRBJ2-7 | TRBV7-9 | TRBD1 | TGTGCCAGCAGCTTAACCGGGACAGGGGCGCACGAGCAGTACTTC | CASSLTGTGAHEQYF
- | TRBJ2-5 | TRBV5-4 | TRBD1 | TGTGCCAGCAGTACCGACAGGGCAGAGACCCAGTACTTC | CASSTDRAETQYF
- | TRBJ2-7 | TRBV7-2 | TRBD1 | TGTGCCAGCAGTCTCCTCCGCGACAGGGGCTACGAGCAGTACTTC | CASSLLRDRGYEQYF
few | TRBJ1-1 | TRBV6-4 | TRBD1 | TGTGCCAGCAGTGACTCGAACAGGGGCACTGAAGCTTTCTTT | CASSDSNRGTEAFF
few | TRBJ2-7 | TRBV29-1 | - | TGCAGCGTTCTCCGGGGGAACGGTTACGAGCAGTACTTC | CSVLRGNGYEQYF
- | TRBJ1-4 | TRBV7-9 | TRBD1 | TGTGCCAGCAGCTTGCGACAGGGGAACGAAAAACTGTTTTTT | CASSLRQGNEKLFF